This TCR beta chain stems from a study of cytomegalovirus exposure and HLA in healthy donors. This clone has just a few counts. Its antigen is undetermined. The germline CDR1 and CDR2 sequences are LNHNV and YYDKDF (reference sequence). The CDR3 covers 15 residues. With V trimmed by 0 bases and J by 4 bases, 0 bases remained unmatched. Overall study results and limits: Associated with HLA alleles at 0.05 false discovery rate in a later analysis were 16,951 TCR beta sequences. A likely sequencing artifact accounted for one observed cluster of highly shared sequence variants.

Primers for the PCR totalled 60 Vbeta and 13 Jbeta. Repertoires were generated with immunoSEQ multiplex PCR, while TCRdb's copy carries only in-frame clones and drops some. The sample gives approximately 69,000 clones, roughly three quarters of which show up once; about 3.3% is in the top ten. Sample: PBMCs. The chain uses TRBV15 and TRBJ2-3; TRBD2 matches 11 bases. The sequence derives from a man aged 18 to 30 in good health and CMV-seronegative. CDR3 amino acids: CATSRDSGGADTQYF. The CDR3, as DNA: TGTGCCACCAGCAGAGATAGCGGGGGGGCAGATACGCAGTATTTT.